The 7 T cell receptor beta chains presented below share a single source sample, sequenced in a study of CD8 T cells in Susac syndrome. When the RNA was reverse transcribed, random hexamers were used with an input of about 0.5 to 1 ug. TCRdb independently ran MiXCR on the immunoSEQ multiplex PCR reads; one entry per CDR3 protein. The top ten hold roughly 0.08% of the sample, which has 150,000 to 200,000 distinct CDR3 sequences, around 90% seen once. The material sequenced was CD4+ T cells from PBMCs. These receptors originate from a human donor in good health.

The rearrangement links TRBV12-5 to TRBJ1-1; unclear D gene. V was trimmed by 1 base and J by 5 bases, leaving 8 bases between them. This CDR3 is built from 13 residues. The germline CDR1 and CDR2 sequences are LGHNT and FRNRAP. The CDR3, as DNA: TGTGCTAGTGGTTTGGAAGCTGAAACTGAAGCTTTCTTT. Amino acids: CASGLEAETEAFF. Looking up the rest from reference TRBV12-5 and TRBJ1-1 gives the full variable domain: DARVTQTPRHKVTEMGQEVTMRCQPILGHNTVFWYRQTMMQGLELLAYFRNRAPLDDSGMPKDRFSAEMPDATLATLKIQPSEPRDSAVYFCASGLEAETEAFFGQGTRLTVV.

This rearrangement joins TRBV24-1 to TRBJ1-2; 9 nucleotides agree with TRBD1. The CDR3 covers 14 residues. Germline values: CDR1 KGHDR, CDR2 SFDVKD. Trimming took 5 bases from V and 8 from J; bases not matched to a gene: 8. The CDR3 nucleotides are TGTGCCACCAGTGCCGCGGACAGGGGAGGCGGCTACACCTTC. It codes for CATSAADRGGGYTF.

The genes are TRBV5-1 and TRBJ2-7, with a tentative D call TRBD1 (6 bases). Germline loops: CDR1 SGHRS, CDR2 YFSETQ. V was clipped by 3 bases and J by 2 bases, with 21 bases between them. This CDR3 is 17 amino acids long. In DNA form, the CDR3 reads TGCGCCAGCAGCTCCCTCCCCCAGGGGATAACAGCCTACGAGCAGTACTTC. Protein: CASSSLPQGITAYEQYF.

The rearrangement uses TRBV6-5 and TRBJ1-3; D gene uncertain. V lost 0 bases and J lost 2, with 8 bases in between. This CDR3 has 15 amino acids. The germline CDR1 and CDR2 sequences are MNHEY and SVGAGI. The CDR3 loop reads CASSYSIRAGNTIYF. The CDR3 DNA sequence: TGTGCCAGCAGTTACTCGATACGGGCTGGAAACACCATATATTTT.

The chain carries TRBV6-5 and TRBJ2-2; D is undetermined. The germline V gene has CDR1 MNHEY and CDR2 SVGAGI. Trimming removed 5 bases at V and 4 bases at J, with 11 bases between. The CDR3 has 14 amino acids. This CDR3 is CASSQPHITGELFF. Here the CDR3 DNA reads TGTGCCAGCAGTCAACCTCACATCACCGGGGAGCTGTTTTTT.

The chain recombines TRBV5-1 with TRBJ2-1; 12 bases agree with TRBD2. The trim removed 0 bases at V and 8 bases at J, leaving 9 bases unmatched. CDR3 size: 17 residues. The germline CDR1 and CDR2 sequences are SGHRS and YFSETQ. DNA for the CDR3: TGCGCCAGCAGCTTGGTGCTACTAGCGGGAGGTTCGGATGAGCAGTTCTTC. Protein: CASSLVLLAGGSDEQFF. The complete variable domain, with remaining parts taken from reference TRBV5-1 and TRBJ2-1, reads KAGVTQTPRYLIKTRGQQVTLSCSPISGHRSVSWYQQTPGQGLQFLFEYFSETQRNKGNFPGRFSGRQFSNSRSEMNVSTLELGDSALYLCASSLVLLAGGSDEQFFGPGTRLTVL.

This sequence joins TRBV20-1 and TRBJ2-2; 8 nucleotides agree with TRBD1. The CDR3 is made up of 14 amino acids. Germline-derived CDR1 and CDR2 are DFQATT and SNEGSKA (reference sequence). The V segment lost 0 bases and the J segment 7 bases; nucleotides outside the gene matches: 4. CDR3 residues: CSARDATGGGELFF. In nucleotides, the CDR3 is TGCAGTGCTAGAGATGCCACAGGGGGCGGGGAGCTGTTTTTT.